These 9 T cell receptor beta chains originate from one sample sequenced in a study of T cell responses to AZD1222 COVID-19 vaccine. The assay was immunoSEQ multiplex PCR, and TCRdb's table has in-frame clones only and misses some. This table holds 85,000 to 130,000 clones, about 93% found once. This specimen consisted of peripheral blood, obtained on day 0 of AZD1222 vaccination. These receptors were collected from an adult in good health.

The chain joins TRBV28 to TRBJ2-2, with a possible D match to TRBD2 (5 bases). Germline V gives CDR1 MDHEN, CDR2 SYDVKM. Trimming pared 2 bases from V and 3 bases from J, leaving 19 bases between. This CDR3 contains 18 residues. CDR3 protein: CASSLRDEGAPYTGELFF. In nucleotides, the CDR3 is TGTGCCAGCAGTTTAAGAGACGAGGGAGCACCTTACACCGGGGAGCTGTTTTTT.

The chain employs TRBV19 and TRBJ1-1, with TRBD1 matching over 8 bases. This CDR3 has 13 amino acids. The germline V gene encodes CDR1 LNHDA and CDR2 SQIVND (reference sequence). Unmatched junction bases numbered 6, after V lost 4 bases and J lost 8 bases. The CDR3 coding sequence is TGTGCCAGTAGTAACCACAGGGGGGACGAAGCTTTCTTT. Translating it yields CASSNHRGDEAFF. The whole variable domain, filled in from reference TRBV19 and TRBJ1-1, reads DGGITQSPKYLFRKEGQNVTLSCEQNLNHDAMYWYRQDPGQGLRLIYYSQIVNDFQKGDIAEGYSVSREKKESFPLTVTSAQKNPTAFYLCASSNHRGDEAFFGQGTRLTVV.

This sequence joins TRBV6-2 or TRBV6-3 and TRBJ2-1; 10 bases are shared with TRBD1. The germline V gene has CDR1 MNHEY and CDR2 SVGEGT. J lost 6 bases, V lost 5 bases, and 4 bases had no gene match. This CDR3 region has 14 residues. CDR3 sequence (DNA): TGTGCCAGCAGTGGACAGGGGGACGCCAATGAGCAGTTCTTC. Translated: CASSGQGDANEQFF.

The chain joins TRBV7-9 to TRBJ2-3; D not certain. Deletions cut 3 bases from V and 6 bases from J, with 13 bases between. This CDR3 has 14 amino acids. Germline loops: CDR1 SEHNR, CDR2 FQNEAQ (reference sequence). CDR3 bases: TGTGCCAGCAGCTTCCGGGCGGTACGGGATACGCAGTATTTT. Its translation: CASSFRAVRDTQYF.

Details on this clone: Other nucleotide sequences from this sample produce the same CDR3. The chain is built from TRBV18 and TRBJ2-5; D tentatively fits TRBD1 or TRBD2 (6 bases each). Per the germline V gene, CDR1 is KGHSH and CDR2 is LQKENI. The CDR3 is 13 residues long. V was shortened by 3 bases and J by 4 bases, with 9 bases between the two germline ends. The CDR3 nucleotides are TGTGCCAGCTCACCCCGGGGGCGAGAGACCCAGTACTTC. This encodes CASSPRGRETQYF.

The chain recombines TRBV6-5 with TRBJ2-7; D tentatively reads TRBD1 or TRBD2 (5 bases each). CDR1 and CDR2 (germline): MNHEY, SVGAGI. V lost 5 bases to trimming and J lost 0 bases, with 14 bases between them. The CDR3 loop spans 15 amino acids. CDR3 nucleotides: TGTGCCAGCAGTCTCCGGGACGCCCGCTCCTACGAGCAGTACTTC. Protein sequence: CASSLRDARSYEQYF.

This chain joins TRBV12-5 and TRBJ1-1, with D possibly being TRBD1 (6 bases). V was cut by 0 bases and J by 5 bases, with 7 bases left in between. Germline V gives CDR1 LGHNT, CDR2 FRNRAP. The CDR3 is made up of 13 amino acids. CDR3 sequence (DNA): TGTGCTAGTGGTTTGGTAGGGGGGACTGAAGCTTTCTTT. Its translation is CASGLVGGTEAFF.

About this clone itself: Other DNA sequences in this sample translate to the same CDR3. The J gene is TRBJ2-7, the V gene TRBV5-1; a weak D match, TRBD2 (6 bases). Germline lookup yields CDR1 SGHRS and CDR2 YFSETQ. The CDR3 has 14 residues. V was shortened by 0 bases and J by 3 bases, with 10 bases between the two germline ends. In nucleotides, the CDR3 is TGCGCCAGCAGCTTGGCCGGCGGGGACTACGAGCAGTACTTC. It specifies CASSLAGGDYEQYF.

This rearrangement joins TRBV18 to TRBJ1-5, with 7 bases lining up with TRBD1. From germline, CDR1 is KGHSH and CDR2 LQKENI. V gave up 3 bases and J gave up 7 bases; unmatched junction bases: 3. This CDR3 spans 13 amino acids. The CDR3, as DNA: TGTGCCAGCTCACCGGGGACAGTCCAGCCCCAGCATTTT. As protein: CASSPGTVQPQHF.